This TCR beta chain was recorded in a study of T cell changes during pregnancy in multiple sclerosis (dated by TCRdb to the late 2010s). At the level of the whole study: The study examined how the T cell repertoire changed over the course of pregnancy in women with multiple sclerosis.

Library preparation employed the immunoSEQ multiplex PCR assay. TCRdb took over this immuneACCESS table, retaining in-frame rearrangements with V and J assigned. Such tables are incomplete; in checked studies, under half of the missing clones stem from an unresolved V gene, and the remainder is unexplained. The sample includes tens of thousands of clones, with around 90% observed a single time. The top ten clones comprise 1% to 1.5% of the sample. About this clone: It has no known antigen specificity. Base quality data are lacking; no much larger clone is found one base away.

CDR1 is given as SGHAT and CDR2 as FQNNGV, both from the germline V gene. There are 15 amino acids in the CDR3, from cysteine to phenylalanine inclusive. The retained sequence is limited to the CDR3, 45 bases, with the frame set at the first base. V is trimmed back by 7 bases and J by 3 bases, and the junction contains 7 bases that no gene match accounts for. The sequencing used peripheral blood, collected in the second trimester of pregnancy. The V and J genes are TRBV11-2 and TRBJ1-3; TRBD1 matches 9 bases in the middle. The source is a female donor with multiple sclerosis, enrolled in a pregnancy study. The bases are TGTGCCAGCACCAAACAGGGGGCTGGTGGAAACACCATATATTTT. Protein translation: CASTKQGAGGNTIYF. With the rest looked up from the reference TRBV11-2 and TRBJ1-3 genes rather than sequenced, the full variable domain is EAGVAQSPRYKIIEKRQSVAFWCNPISGHATLYWYQQILGQGPKLLIQFQNNGVVDDSQLPKDRFSAERLKGVDSTLKIQPAKLEDSAVYLCASTKQGAGGNTIYFGEGSWLTVV.